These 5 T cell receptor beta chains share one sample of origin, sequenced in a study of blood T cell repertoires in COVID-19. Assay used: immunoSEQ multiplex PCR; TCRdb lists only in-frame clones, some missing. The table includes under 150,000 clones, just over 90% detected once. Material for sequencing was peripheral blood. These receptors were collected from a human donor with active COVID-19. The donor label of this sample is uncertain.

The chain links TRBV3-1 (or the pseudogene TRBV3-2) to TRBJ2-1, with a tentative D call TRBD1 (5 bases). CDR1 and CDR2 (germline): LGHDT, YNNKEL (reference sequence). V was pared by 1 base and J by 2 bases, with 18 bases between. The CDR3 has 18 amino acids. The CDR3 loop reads CASSQVFRSVGPYNEQFF. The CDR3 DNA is TGTGCCAGCAGCCAAGTTTTCCGGTCCGTGGGGCCCTACAATGAGCAGTTCTTC.

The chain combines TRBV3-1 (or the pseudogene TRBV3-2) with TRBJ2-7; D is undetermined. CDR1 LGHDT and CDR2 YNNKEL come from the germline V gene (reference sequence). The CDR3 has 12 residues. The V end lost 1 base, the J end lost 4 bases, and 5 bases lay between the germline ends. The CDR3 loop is CASSQGVYEQYF. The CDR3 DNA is TGTGCCAGCAGCCAAGGCGTATACGAGCAGTACTTC.

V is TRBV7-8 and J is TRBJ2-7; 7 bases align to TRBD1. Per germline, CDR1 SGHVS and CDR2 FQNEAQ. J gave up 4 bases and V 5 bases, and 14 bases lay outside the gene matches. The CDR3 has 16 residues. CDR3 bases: TGTGCCAGCAGCACCCGACAGGGAAAGAAACCATACGAGCAGTACTTC. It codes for CASSTRQGKKPYEQYF.

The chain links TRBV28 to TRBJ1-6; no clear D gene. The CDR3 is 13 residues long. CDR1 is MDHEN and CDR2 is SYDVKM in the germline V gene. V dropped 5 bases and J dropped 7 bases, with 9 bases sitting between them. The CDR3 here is CASSLDQNSPLHF. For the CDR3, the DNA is TGTGCCAGCAGTCTAGACCAGAATTCACCCCTCCACTTT.

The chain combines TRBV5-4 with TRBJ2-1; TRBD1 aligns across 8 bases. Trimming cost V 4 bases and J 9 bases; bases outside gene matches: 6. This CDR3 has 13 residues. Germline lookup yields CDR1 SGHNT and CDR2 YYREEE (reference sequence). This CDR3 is CASSPGGEGEQFF. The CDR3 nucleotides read TGTGCCAGCAGCCCAGGGGGCGAGGGTGAGCAGTTCTTC.